This T cell receptor (beta chain) was found in a study of response to subunit inactivated influenza vaccine. Study-level results: Authors suggested that a seasonal influenza vaccination recruits few new T cells each time.

As for this clonotype: The target antigen is unknown.

MiXCR, run by TCRdb on the RT-PCR reads, gives a single entry per CDR3 protein. The repertoire holds almost 600,000 distinct CDR3 sequences, 14% seen once, with approximately 12% in the top ten. The CDR3 contains 13 residues. The germline V and J ends were trimmed by 5 bases and 0 bases, with 9 bases remaining between them. In germline, CDR1 is DFQATT, CDR2 SNEGSKA (reference sequence). The specimen was PBMCs from blood, collected approximately 12 days after vaccination. This TCR was recovered from a man aged 45-65 years who received an inactivated influenza vaccine. The chain is built from TRBV20-1 and TRBJ2-3, with D uncertain. CDR3 nucleotide sequence: TGCAGTGCTTTTATCCGCAGCACAGATACGCAGTATTTT. Its protein product is CSAFIRSTDTQYF.